A single sample gave rise to the 32 T cell receptor beta chains below, sequenced in a study of T cell repertoires in cytomegalovirus infection. TCRdb recomputed calls from the reads with MiXCR, one row per CDR3 protein. Of a few hundred thousand distinct CDR3 sequences in the sample, 9.5% are singletons; the top ten hold around 4.1%. The sequenced material came from PBMCs. Receptor source: a human donor in good health (CMV status not recorded). Some clones in this sample may be carry-over from other donors' samples.

This clonotype was seen more than once but under ten times. The genes are TRBV7-6 and TRBJ1-2; the D is unclear. The germline V and J ends were trimmed by 5 bases and 8 bases, with 21 bases remaining between them. The germline gives CDR1 SGHVS, CDR2 FNYEAQ. The CDR3 is made up of 15 amino acids. The CDR3 protein is CASSTGNGRSRGYTF. The DNA for the CDR3 is TGTGCCAGCAGCACGGGAAACGGCAGGTCCCGGGGCTACACCTTC.

The chain links TRBV6-2 or TRBV6-3 to TRBJ2-5; D is perhaps TRBD2 (6 bases). Germline values: CDR1 MNHEY, CDR2 SVGEGT. The CDR3 is 13 amino acids. V lost 4 bases to trimming and J lost 6 bases, with 12 bases between them. The CDR3 protein is CASSSPGRQTQYF. In DNA, the CDR3 is TGTGCCAGCAGTTCCCCGGGGAGGCAGACCCAGTACTTC.

V gene TRBV12-3 or TRBV12-4 combines with J gene TRBJ1-6; 7 nucleotides line up with TRBD1. J was trimmed by 6 bases and V by 6 bases; bases with no gene match: 8. The CDR3 is made up of 15 amino acids. DNA for the CDR3: TGTGCCAGCAGGGGACAGAAAACCCCTAATTCACCCCTCCACTTT. Its translation is CASRGQKTPNSPLHF.

The table lists this clonotype with many counts. The chain carries TRBV12-3 or TRBV12-4 and TRBJ1-2; 8 nucleotides match TRBD1. The CDR3 totals 16 residues. The V gene end was trimmed by 7 bases and the J gene end by 4 bases; junction bases not matched to a gene: 14. The CDR3 region has the DNA TGTGCCAGCAATTTCCGCCCGGACAGGGATGTCTATGGCTACACCTTC. Protein: CASNFRPDRDVYGYTF.

This clonotype was counted at least ten times. The rearrangement joins TRBV2 to TRBJ1-6; D uncertain. V was clipped by 7 bases and J by 2 bases, with 6 bases between them. This CDR3 has 13 residues. In germline, CDR1 is SNHLY, CDR2 FYNNEI. This chain's CDR3 is CASMVTYNSPLHF. The CDR3 DNA reads as TGTGCCAGCATGGTCACCTATAATTCACCCCTCCACTTT.

This clonotype was counted ten times or more. CDR3 DNA: TGTGCCAGCAGCTTCTCACAGGGGGGGAACACTGAAGCTTTCTTT. This encodes CASSFSQGGNTEAFF. The gene calls are TRBV7-9 and TRBJ1-1, with TRBD1 matching over 8 bases. Germline V CDR1 and CDR2: SEHNR, FQNEAQ (reference sequence). CDR3 length: 15 residues. V shed 3 bases, J shed 1 base, and the junction held 4 bases outside the gene matches.

The chain combines TRBV28 with TRBJ1-5; maybe TRBD1 (6 bases). Germline CDR1 is MDHEN and CDR2 is SYDVKM. The V end lost 8 bases, the J end lost 0 bases, and 14 bases lay between the germline ends. The CDR3 has 15 residues. This CDR3 reads CASRSGAYSNQPQHF. The CDR3 DNA reads as TGTGCCAGCCGCTCAGGGGCCTATAGCAATCAGCCCCAGCATTTT.

V and J are TRBV28 and TRBJ2-7, with D possibly matching TRBD2 (6 bases). Germline V gene data show CDR1 as MDHEN and CDR2 as SYDVKM. This CDR3 has 11 residues. The V gene lost 5 bases and the J gene lost 7 bases, with 9 bases spanning the gap. CDR3 sequence (DNA): TGTGCCAGCAGTCGGCGGGATGAGCAGTACTTC. It codes for CASSRRDEQYF.

A few counts support this clonotype. The V gene is TRBV10-1, the J gene TRBJ2-5; no clear D. Germline V gives CDR1 WNHNN, CDR2 SYGVQD (reference sequence). The CDR3 length is 13 residues. V was trimmed by 3 bases and J by 2 bases, leaving 7 bases between them. CDR3 in amino acids: CASSDGSQETQYF. In nucleotides, the CDR3 is TGCGCCAGCAGTGATGGCAGTCAAGAGACCCAGTACTTC.

This chain uses TRBV11-2 with TRBJ2-5; D call uncertain. There are 12 residues in the CDR3. Trimming stripped 4 bases from V and 5 bases from J, with 8 bases between. The germline gives CDR1 SGHAT, CDR2 FQNNGV. CDR3 bases: TGTGCCAGCAGCTACTATTCGGAGACCCAGTACTTC. Translated: CASSYYSETQYF.

This clonotype was counted a few times. The J gene is TRBJ1-6, the V gene TRBV28; perhaps TRBD1 as D (5 bases). CDR3 size: 14 residues. The V gene lost 3 bases and the J gene lost 6 bases, with 9 bases spanning the gap. Germline CDR1 and CDR2: MDHEN and SYDVKM. The chain's CDR3 is CASSFGGGNSPLHF. The CDR3 DNA follows: TGTGCCAGCAGTTTCGGGGGAGGTAATTCACCCCTCCACTTT.

In its sample, this clonotype was seen many times. This chain joins TRBV7-2 and TRBJ2-3; no clear D gene. V was trimmed by 4 bases and J by 4 bases, leaving 15 bases between them. Germline loops: CDR1 SGHTA, CDR2 FQGNSA. This CDR3 contains 15 residues. CDR3 protein: CASSSLLRAPDTQYF. The CDR3 nucleotides read TGTGCCAGCAGCTCGCTCCTCCGAGCCCCAGATACGCAGTATTTT.

The V call is TRBV6-2 or TRBV6-3, the J call TRBJ2-7; 9 bases align to TRBD2. Germline-derived CDR1 and CDR2 are MNHEY and SVGEGT. V trimming: 2 bases; J trimming: 2 bases; junction bases outside the gene matches: 4. The CDR3 is 15 residues long. The CDR3 DNA follows: TGTGCCAGCAGTTACGGGGCGGGAGGGCCCTACGAGCAGTACTTC. Translated, it gives CASSYGAGGPYEQYF.

The chain recombines TRBV7-2 with TRBJ2-1; 13 bases are a match to TRBD2. V was clipped by 3 bases and J by 7 bases; unmatched bases: 3. The CDR3 totals 15 residues. Looked up from germline, CDR1 is SGHTA and CDR2 is FQGNSA. The CDR3 coding sequence is TGTGCCAGCAGCTTCTCGGGACTAGCGGGAAATGAGCAGTTCTTC. It codes for CASSFSGLAGNEQFF.

This clonotype was counted at least ten times. V gene TRBV11-2 combines with J gene TRBJ2-7, with TRBD2 as a possible D gene (6 bases). In germline, CDR1 is SGHAT, CDR2 FQNNGV. The CDR3 has 14 residues. V dropped 4 bases and J dropped 3 bases, with 13 bases sitting between them. CDR3 sequence reads: CASSSAGGIYEQYF. CDR3 nucleotides: TGTGCCAGCAGCTCGGCCGGGGGAATCTACGAGCAGTACTTC.

V usage is TRBV14 and J usage is TRBJ2-1; TRBD2 matches at 9 bases. The J segment lost 4 bases and the V segment lost 5 bases, leaving 6 bases of the junction unmatched. Looked up from germline, CDR1 is SGHDN and CDR2 is FVKESK. This CDR3 spans 15 amino acids. The CDR3 loop reads CASSRLAGVYNEQFF. CDR3 DNA sequence: TGTGCCAGCAGCAGGTTAGCGGGAGTATACAATGAGCAGTTCTTC.

This clonotype has a handful of counts. The chain uses TRBV19 and TRBJ2-1; no clear D gene. CDR3 length: 11 amino acids. V dropped 7 bases and J dropped 5 bases, with 6 bases sitting between them. Germline V lookup: CDR1 LNHDA, CDR2 SQIVND (reference sequence). The DNA for the CDR3 is TGTGCCAGTATCTTTAACAATGAGCAGTTCTTC. It encodes CASIFNNEQFF.

In its sample, this clonotype was seen many times. In nucleotides, the CDR3 is TGTGCCATCAGTGACCCTTACGGGGGGGCACTGGGCACTGAAGCTTTCTTT. It yields the protein CAISDPYGGALGTEAFF. The chain links TRBV10-3 to TRBJ1-1, with D possibly TRBD1 on 6 matching bases. Between the trimmed V and J ends, which lost 3 bases and 4 bases, there was a span of 21 bases. The CDR3 totals 17 residues. Germline values: CDR1 ENHRY, CDR2 SYGVKD.

J is TRBJ1-2 and V is TRBV7-2; TRBD1 aligns across 9 bases. CDR3 length: 16 amino acids. The J segment lost 5 bases and the V segment lost 1 base, leaving 8 bases of the junction unmatched. CDR1 SGHTA and CDR2 FQGNSA come from the germline V gene. In DNA, the CDR3 is TGTGCCAGCAGCTTAGTAAGGACAGGGGCAAATTATGGCTACACCTTC. It is translated as CASSLVRTGANYGYTF.

This chain links TRBV27 with TRBJ2-7, with 8 positions matching TRBD2. V trimming: 5 bases; J trimming: 2 bases; junction bases outside the gene matches: 14. Germline V gene lookup returns CDR1 MNHEY and CDR2 SMNVEV (reference sequence). This CDR3 is built from 17 residues. DNA for the CDR3: TGTGCCAGCAGTCGATTAAAAACCGGGACTAGTCCCTACGAGCAGTACTTC. Translated, it gives CASSRLKTGTSPYEQYF.

Many counts were recorded for this clonotype. The chain couples TRBV7-2 to TRBJ2-7, with TRBD2 matching 10 bases. Germline V gene data show CDR1 as SGHTA and CDR2 as FQGNSA. This CDR3 comprises 16 residues. With V trimmed by 4 bases and J by 0 bases, 6 bases remained unmatched. CDR3 protein: CASSSPGLAFSYEQYF. The CDR3 DNA reads TGTGCCAGCAGCTCCCCGGGACTAGCGTTCTCCTACGAGCAGTACTTC.

V gene TRBV28 combines with J gene TRBJ2-1; 9 nucleotides match TRBD2. The trim removed 3 bases at V and 11 bases at J, leaving 8 bases unmatched. This CDR3 comprises 14 residues. The germline V gene encodes CDR1 MDHEN and CDR2 SYDVKM. The CDR3 nucleotides read TGTGCCAGCAGTTTCAGGCTAGCGGGGACAAAGCAGTTCTTC. Amino acids: CASSFRLAGTKQFF.

At least ten counts were recorded for this clonotype. The chain is built from TRBV7-2 and TRBJ2-5; D is perhaps TRBD1 (6 bases). This CDR3 is 15 amino acids long. The V and J ends lost 5 bases and 2 bases respectively, with 15 bases between them. Germline CDR1 reads SGHTA; CDR2 reads FQGNSA. The CDR3 reads CASSTGQPLQETQYF. The CDR3 DNA sequence: TGTGCCAGCAGCACCGGACAGCCTCTTCAAGAGACCCAGTACTTC.

This clonotype was seen a few times. J is TRBJ2-2 and V is TRBV7-9, with 8 bases fitting TRBD1. The trim removed 4 bases at V and 3 bases at J, leaving 16 bases unmatched. Germline assignment: CDR1 SEHNR and CDR2 FQNEAQ (reference sequence). This CDR3 contains 19 residues. The CDR3 DNA is TGTGCCAGCAGCTGGGTAGCAGGGGGCGCTTGGGAGGACACCGGGGAGCTGTTTTTT. It yields the protein CASSWVAGGAWEDTGELFF.

In the case of this clonotype: This may stem from a read error, because a much larger clone lies one nucleotide away. Since no conserved phenylalanine or tryptophan closes the CDR3, a read error is the likely cause. The CDR3 protein is CASSSWSGTDTQYS. DNA of the CDR3: TGTGCCAGCAGCTCCTGGTCGGGAACAGATACGCAGTATTCT. This chain links TRBV7-8 with TRBJ2-3; D is possibly TRBD2 (5 bases). The CDR3 runs to 14 residues. V lost 4 bases, J lost 3 bases, and 11 bases lay in between. The germline V gene has CDR1 SGHVS and CDR2 FQNEAQ.

Notes on this clonotype: It may be a read error: a sequence one base away is much more abundant. The chain carries TRBV5-1 and TRBJ2-3; 11 bases map to TRBD2. Per germline, CDR1 SGHRS and CDR2 YFSETQ. The CDR3 totals 18 residues. The chain's CDR3 is CASSPHKPGLAVSDMQYF. DNA of the CDR3: TGCGCCAGCAGCCCGCACAAACCGGGACTAGCGGTATCGGATATGCAGTATTTT. Combining the CDR3 with reference TRBV5-1 and TRBJ2-3 gives the whole variable domain KAGVTQTPRYLIKTRGQQVTLSCSPISGHRSVSWYQQTPGQGLQFLFEYFSETQRNKGNFPGRFSGRQFSNSRSEMNVSTLELGDSALYLCASSPHKPGLAVSDMQYFGPGTRLTVL.

This clonotype was seen ten or more times. The chain employs TRBV12-3 or TRBV12-4 and TRBJ1-5; no clear D. The CDR3 runs 14 residues. V was cut by 1 base and J by 4 bases, with 8 bases left in between. DNA for the CDR3: TGTGCCAGCAGTTTAGGGGTTAGGAATCAGCCCCAGCATTTT. Translation: CASSLGVRNQPQHF.

This clonotype occurred many times. J is TRBJ2-3 and V is TRBV12-3 or TRBV12-4, with D maybe TRBD2 (7 bases). V lost 5 bases and J lost 4, with 16 bases in between. The CDR3 has 15 amino acids. In DNA, the CDR3 is TGTGCCAGCAGTCAAATGGGGGGGCTAGCAGATACGCAGTATTTT. It is translated as CASSQMGGLADTQYF.

This clonotype was detected a few times. The chain joins TRBV19 to TRBJ2-2; D is ambiguous. Germline CDR1 and CDR2: LNHDA and SQIVND (reference sequence). The CDR3 extends over 11 amino acids. The V and J ends lost 7 bases and 8 bases respectively, with 8 bases between them. DNA of the CDR3: TGTGCCAGTATTAGAGGAGGGGAGCTGTTTTTT. It yields the protein CASIRGGELFF.

Here the CDR3 reads CASSPVGGRDGYTF. For the CDR3, the DNA is TGCGCCAGCAGCCCGGTAGGGGGGCGCGATGGCTACACCTTC. The chain joins TRBV5-1 to TRBJ1-2; D is possibly TRBD1 (6 bases). The CDR3 loop spans 14 amino acids. Per germline, CDR1 SGHRS and CDR2 YFSETQ. Trimming left V 4 bases short and J 6 bases short, with 16 bases between.

The rearrangement links TRBV30 to TRBJ1-1, with unresolved D. V was clipped by 4 bases and J by 6 bases, with 15 bases between them. The CDR3 consists of 13 residues. Germline V lookup: CDR1 GTSNPN, CDR2 SVGIG (reference sequence). In DNA, the CDR3 is TGTGCCTGGAATAGAGTACGTGGGCCTGAAGCTTTCTTT. It specifies CAWNRVRGPEAFF.

As to this clonotype: A much larger clone lies one base from this, so it may be a read error. V gene TRBV11-2 combines with J gene TRBJ1-3, with a tentative D call TRBD1 (6 bases). Germline CDR1 SGHAT, CDR2 FQNNGV. This CDR3 has 17 residues. The CDR3 region is CASSDGARGWGGDTIYF. The CDR3 DNA follows: TGTGCCAGCAGCGACGGGGCCAGGGGTTGGGGTGGAGACACCATATATTTT.